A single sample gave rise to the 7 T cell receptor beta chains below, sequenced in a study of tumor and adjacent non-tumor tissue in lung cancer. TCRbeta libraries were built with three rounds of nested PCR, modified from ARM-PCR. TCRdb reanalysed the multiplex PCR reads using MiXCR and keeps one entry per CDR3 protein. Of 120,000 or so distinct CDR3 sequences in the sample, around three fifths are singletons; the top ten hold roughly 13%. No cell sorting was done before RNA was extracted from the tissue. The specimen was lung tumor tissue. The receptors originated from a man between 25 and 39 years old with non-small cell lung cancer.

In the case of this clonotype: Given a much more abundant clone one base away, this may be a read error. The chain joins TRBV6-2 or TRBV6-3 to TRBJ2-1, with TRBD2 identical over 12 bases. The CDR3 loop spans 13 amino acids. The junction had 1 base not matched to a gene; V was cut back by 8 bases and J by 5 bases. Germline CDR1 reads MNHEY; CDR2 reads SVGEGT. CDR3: CASWTSGDNEQFF. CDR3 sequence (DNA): TGTGCCAGCTGGACTAGCGGGGACAATGAGCAGTTCTTC.

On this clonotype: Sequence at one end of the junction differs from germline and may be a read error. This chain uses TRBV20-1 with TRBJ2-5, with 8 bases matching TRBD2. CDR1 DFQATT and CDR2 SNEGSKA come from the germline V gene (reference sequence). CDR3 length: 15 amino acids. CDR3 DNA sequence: TGCATTGCTAGAGATTTTGTACTAGCGGTAGAGACCCAGTACTTC. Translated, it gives CIARDFVLAVETQYF.

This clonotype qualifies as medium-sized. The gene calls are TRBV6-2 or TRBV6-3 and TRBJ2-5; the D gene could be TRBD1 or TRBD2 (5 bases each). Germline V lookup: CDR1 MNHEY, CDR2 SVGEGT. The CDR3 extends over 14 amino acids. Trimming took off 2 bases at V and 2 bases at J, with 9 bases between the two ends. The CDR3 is CASSYGGRQETQYF. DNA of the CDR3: TGTGCCAGCAGTTACGGGGGAAGGCAAGAGACCCAGTACTTC.

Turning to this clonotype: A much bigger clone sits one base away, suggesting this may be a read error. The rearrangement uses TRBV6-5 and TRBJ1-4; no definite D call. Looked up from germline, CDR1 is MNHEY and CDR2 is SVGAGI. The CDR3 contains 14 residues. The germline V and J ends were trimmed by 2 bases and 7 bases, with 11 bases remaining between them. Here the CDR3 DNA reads TGTGCCAGCAGTTACAGTCGGGCGCCTGAAAAACTGTTTTTT. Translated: CASSYSRAPEKLFF.

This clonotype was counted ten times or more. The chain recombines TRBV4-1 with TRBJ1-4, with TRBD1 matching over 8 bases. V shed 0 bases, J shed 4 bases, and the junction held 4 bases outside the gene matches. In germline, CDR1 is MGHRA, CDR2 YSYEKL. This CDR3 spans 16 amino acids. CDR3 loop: CASSQEYRGFNEKLFF. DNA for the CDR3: TGCGCCAGCAGCCAAGAATACAGGGGGTTTAATGAAAAACTGTTTTTT.

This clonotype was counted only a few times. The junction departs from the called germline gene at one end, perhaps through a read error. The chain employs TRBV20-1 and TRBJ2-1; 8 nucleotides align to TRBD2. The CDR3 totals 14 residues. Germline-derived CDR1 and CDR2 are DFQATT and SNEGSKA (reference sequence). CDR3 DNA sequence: TGCGGTGCTGGGGCGGCGGGGGGCTACAATGAGCAGTTCTTC. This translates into CGAGAAGGYNEQFF.

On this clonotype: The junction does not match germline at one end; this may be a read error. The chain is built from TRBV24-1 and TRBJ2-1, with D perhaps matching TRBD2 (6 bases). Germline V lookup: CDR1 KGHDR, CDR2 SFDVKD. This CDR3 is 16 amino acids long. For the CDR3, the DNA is TGTGCCACCAGTGACGTCGGGAGAGGGAACTACAGTGAGCAGTTCTTC. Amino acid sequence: CATSDVGRGNYSEQFF.